This T cell receptor beta chain was sequenced during a study of beta chain features in type 1 diabetes. Isolated RNA was reverse transcribed in full, so expressed TCRB transcripts were sequenced. The repertoire was sequenced with immunoSEQ multiplex PCR; TCRdb's copy has only in-frame clones and lacks some. The sample has roughly 140,000 clones; approximately 8.1% are singletons. The study, taken as a whole, reports: Sampled from patients, naive, central memory and Treg TCRB repertoires appeared more similar than those sampled from healthy donors. Reduced insertions and increased deletions marked VDJ junctions in type 1 diabetes patients.

The CDR3 length is 17 residues. Trimming at V came to 2 bases and at J to 0 bases, leaving 6 bases not matched to a gene. CDR1 and CDR2 from the germline V gene are SGHTA and FQGNSA. In regard to this clone: The target antigen is unknown.

The sequence derives from a man aged 18 to 30 in good health. The sample consisted of central memory CD4+ T cells from blood. The chain joins TRBV7-2 to TRBJ2-1; 8 bases are a match to TRBD2. The CDR3 bases are TGTGCCAGCAGCTTAACCCCGGGAGGGCTCTCCTACAATGAGCAGTTCTTC. Translation: CASSLTPGGLSYNEQFF. Drawing the rest from reference TRBV7-2 and TRBJ2-1, the complete variable domain is GAGVSQSPSNKVTEKGKDVELRCDPISGHTALYWYRQSLGQGLEFLIYFQGNSAPDKSGLPSDRFSAERTGGSVSTLTIQRTQQEDSAVYLCASSLTPGGLSYNEQFFGPGTRLTVL.